This T cell receptor (beta chain) emerged from a study of tumor-infiltrating lymphocytes in primary liver carcinoma. Each 20-30 mg portion of unsorted bulk tissue served as the source for co-extraction of RNA and DNA. The germline V gene has CDR1 MNHNS and CDR2 SASEGT. Trimming shortened V by 10 bases and J by 2 bases, and 15 bases separated the two germline ends. The CDR3 is 14 residues long. A constant-region primer primed TCR beta cDNA synthesis from 400 to 550 ng of total RNA. Libraries covering TCR beta were generated through three nested multiplex PCR rounds (using a slightly modified ARM-PCR). The opening two PCR rounds, approximately 10 cycles each, paired TRBV1-TRBV30 forward primers with a C-beta reverse primer. TCRdb recomputed calls from the multiplex PCR reads with MiXCR, one row per CDR3 protein. Counted here are about 78,000 distinct CDR3 sequences, 70% to 80% occurring once; the ten biggest clones make up roughly an eighth.

The chain recombines TRBV6-1 with TRBJ2-1; a possible D gene is TRBD1 (6 bases). The TCR was taken from an older woman with primary liver carcinoma and hepatitis B virus infection. Sequences were obtained from liver tumor tissue from sampling region 4. Sample subset: tumor region T4, right-lateral pole. CDR3 DNA: TGTGCCATCAGAGCTGGGGACACCTACAATGAGCAGTTCTTC. It translates to CAIRAGDTYNEQFF.